This is a list of T cell receptor beta chains from one sample in a study of technical replicates of blood from a handful of donors. Libraries were prepared by immunoSEQ multiplex PCR; TCRdb keeps only in-frame clonotypes and omits some of them. Counted here are 99,000 or so clones, 95% occurring once; the ten biggest clones make up roughly 0.19%. The sample consisted of T cells isolated from PBMCs. These receptor sequences come from a human donor in good health. Both conserved end residues are part of each CDR3. The order of the fields is V gene, clone size, J gene, D gene, CDR3 protein, CDR3 DNA. A D gene is named only where the DNA matches it firmly. The size field is filled for only some rows; it gives once, few, many or a size class.

>TRBV2|-|TRBJ2-3|-
CASSPQGTDTQYF
TGTGCCAGCAGTCCCCAGGGGACAGATACGCAGTATTTT
>TRBV7-9|once|TRBJ2-7|-
CASSSEQGPNEQYF
TGTGCCAGCAGTTCGGAACAGGGACCTAACGAGCAGTACTTC
>TRBV28|-|TRBJ1-5|-
CASSLFPKWSVLNQPQHF
TGTGCCAGCAGTTTATTCCCCAAGTGGTCGGTCCTCAATCAGCCCCAGCATTTT
>TRBV19|-|TRBJ2-2|TRBD2
CASTATSGNPNTGELFF
TGTGCCAGTACCGCTACTAGCGGGAACCCCAACACCGGGGAGCTGTTTTTT
>TRBV7-2|-|TRBJ1-5|-
CASSDLPGLLMDQPQHF
TGTGCCAGCAGCGATCTACCGGGACTCTTGATGGATCAGCCCCAGCATTTT
>TRBV7-9|-|TRBJ1-1|-
CASSPLMTEAFF
TGTGCCAGCAGCCCTTTAATGACTGAAGCTTTCTTT
>TRBV4-1|-|TRBJ2-7|-
CASSHVGYEQYF
TGCGCCAGCAGCCATGTCGGGTACGAGCAGTACTTC
>TRBV5-1|once|TRBJ2-7|TRBD1
CASHSRTGGHEQYF
TGCGCCAGCCATAGCAGGACAGGGGGCCACGAGCAGTACTTC
>TRBV5-4|-|TRBJ2-5|TRBD2
CASSLDGSGAGETQYF
TGTGCCAGCAGCTTGGACGGTAGCGGGGCCGGGGAGACCCAGTACTTC
>TRBV10-3|-|TRBJ2-5|-
CATRQGRSSGTLGETQYF
TGTGCCACTAGACAGGGGAGGTCTAGCGGGACCCTAGGAGAGACCCAGTACTTC
>TRBV9|-|TRBJ2-2|-
CASSSTGFANTGELFF
TGTGCCAGCAGCAGCACAGGGTTCGCGAACACCGGGGAGCTGTTTTTT
>TRBV11-2|-|TRBJ1-2|TRBD1
CASSLGQGGNYGYTF
TGTGCCAGCAGCTTAGGGCAGGGGGGCAACTATGGCTACACCTTC
>TRBV7-9|-|TRBJ2-2|-
CASSLGTITGELFF
TGTGCCAGCAGCTTAGGTACTATCACCGGGGAGCTGTTTTTT
>TRBV6-5|-|TRBJ2-3|TRBD1
CASSKKGQGADTQYF
TGTGCCAGCAGTAAAAAGGGGCAGGGGGCAGATACGCAGTATTTT
>TRBV5-3|once|TRBJ1-5|-
CARSCAGLREKEGNQPQHF
TGTGCCAGAAGCTGTGCGGGACTAAGGGAGAAGGAGGGCAATCAGCCCCAGCATTTT
>TRBV4-1|-|TRBJ1-4|TRBD1
CASSQGTGVGEKLFF
TGCGCCAGCAGCCAAGGGACAGGGGTAGGCGAAAAACTGTTTTTT
>TRBV4-1|once|TRBJ2-1|-
CASSKKGQAGNEQFF
TGCGCCAGCAGTAAGAAGGGGCAGGCTGGCAATGAGCAGTTCTTC
>TRBV2|once|TRBJ2-2|-
CASSVWAAGRNTGELFF
TGTGCCAGCAGTGTATGGGCAGCTGGTCGGAACACCGGGGAGCTGTTTTTT
>TRBV6-6|-|TRBJ1-4|TRBD1
CASRRDRGGEKLFF
TGTGCCAGCAGACGGGACAGGGGAGGTGAAAAACTGTTTTTT
>TRBV27|-|TRBJ2-1|-
CASTAAGYNEQFF
TGTGCCAGCACCGCGGCAGGGTACAATGAGCAGTTCTTC
>TRBV6-1|-|TRBJ1-1|-
CASSGAVEAFF
TGTGCCAGCAGTGGGGCCGTTGAAGCTTTCTTT
>TRBV6-1|once|TRBJ1-6|TRBD1
CASSELGTDNSPLHF
TGTGCCAGCAGTGAACTCGGGACAGATAATTCACCCCTCCACTTT
>TRBV11-2|many|TRBJ1-3|-
CASSSGHSGNTIYF
TGTGCCAGCAGCTCGGGACACTCTGGAAACACCATATATTTT
>TRBV7-9|-|TRBJ1-1|-
CASSPAYRGEMNTEAFF
TGTGCCAGCAGCCCCGCGTATCGCGGGGAGATGAACACTGAAGCTTTCTTT
>TRBV28|-|TRBJ2-1|-
CASSRRMAPGLSSYNEQFF
TGTGCCAGCAGCCGTCGGATGGCACCAGGGTTGAGCTCCTACAATGAGCAGTTCTTC
>TRBV6-5|-|TRBJ1-5|-
CASSYSAGAQPQHF
TGTGCCAGCAGTTACTCTGCAGGGGCTCAGCCCCAGCATTTT
>TRBV27|-|TRBJ2-7|-
CASSRRLGVAYEQYF
TGTGCCAGCAGTCGGAGACTAGGGGTCGCCTACGAGCAGTACTTC
>TRBV7-3|-|TRBJ1-1|-
CASSLLGGNTEAFF
TGTGCCAGCAGCTTACTGGGGGGAAACACTGAAGCTTTCTTT
>TRBV9|-|TRBJ1-2|-
CASSVASGIGGLMGYTF
TGTGCCAGCAGCGTAGCTTCCGGTATTGGAGGTCTTATGGGCTACACCTTC
>TRBV19|-|TRBJ2-5|TRBD1
CASGDRDQETQYF
TGTGCCAGTGGTGACAGGGACCAAGAGACCCAGTACTTC
>TRBV4-1|-|TRBJ2-5|-
CASSASGKMAQYF
TGCGCCAGCAGTGCGTCAGGGAAGATGGCCCAGTACTTC
>TRBV6-5|-|TRBJ2-7|-
CASSYGGENEQYF
TGTGCCAGCAGTTACGGCGGGGAGAACGAGCAGTACTTC
>TRBV18|-|TRBJ2-2|TRBD1
CASWDRGNTGELFF
TGTGCCAGCTGGGACAGGGGGAACACCGGGGAGCTGTTTTTT
>TRBV9|-|TRBJ1-5|-
CASSVGENLSNQPQHF
TGTGCCAGCAGCGTCGGGGAAAACCTTAGCAATCAGCCCCAGCATTTT
>TRBV29-1|-|TRBJ2-7|-
CSVGVYEQYF
TGCAGCGTTGGAGTGTACGAGCAGTACTTC
>TRBV9|-|TRBJ2-3|TRBD2
CASSVGGTNTDTQYF
TGTGCCAGCAGCGTAGGGGGGACTAACACAGATACGCAGTATTTT
>TRBV5-1|once|TRBJ1-3|-
CASSLGPTDDSGNTIYF
TGCGCCAGCAGCTTGGGTCCGACAGACGACTCTGGAAACACCATATATTTT
>TRBV5-1|-|TRBJ1-5|TRBD1
CASSPGGWGQPQHF
TGCGCCAGCAGCCCAGGGGGCTGGGGCCAGCCCCAGCATTTT
>TRBV7-8|-|TRBJ2-5|TRBD2
CASSFLRTSGRGETQYF
TGTGCCAGCAGCTTCCTTCGGACTAGCGGGAGAGGAGAGACCCAGTACTTC
>TRBV9|-|TRBJ1-5|-
CASSPRGGSNQPQHF
TGTGCCAGCAGCCCTAGAGGGGGTAGCAATCAGCCCCAGCATTTT
>TRBV27|-|TRBJ1-4|-
CASSLSTGSGEKLFF
TGTGCCAGCAGTTTATCCACCGGGAGCGGCGAAAAACTGTTTTTT
>TRBV28|-|TRBJ2-2|TRBD1
CASTWDREVGELFF
TGTGCCAGCACATGGGACAGGGAGGTCGGGGAGCTGTTTTTT
>TRBV15|-|TRBJ2-2|TRBD2
CATRSSAGGRPAGELFF
TGTGCCACCCGGAGCTCTGCGGGGGGCCGCCCGGCGGGGGAGCTGTTTTTT
>TRBV25-1|-|TRBJ1-1|TRBD1
CASSRSRAGQGSTEAFF
TGTGCCAGCTCCCGAAGTAGGGCGGGACAGGGGAGTACTGAAGCTTTCTTT
>TRBV7-9|-|TRBJ2-7|-
CATHVFGGFEQYF
TGTGCCACCCACGTTTTTGGGGGGTTTGAGCAGTACTTC
>TRBV21-1|once|TRBJ2-3|-
CASSNDRGQGGLDTQYF
TGTGCCAGCAGCAACGACCGGGGACAGGGGGGTTTGGATACGCAGTATTTT
>TRBV6-5|-|TRBJ2-1|TRBD2
CASSYSLGLRPFF
TGTGCCAGCAGTTACTCTCTGGGACTACGACCGTTCTTC
>TRBV7-9|-|TRBJ2-2|TRBD1
CASRPGTGGTGELFF
TGTGCCAGCAGACCCGGGACAGGGGGCACCGGGGAGCTGTTTTTT
>TRBV25-1|few|TRBJ2-2|TRBD1
CASSVGQGDTGELFF
TGTGCCAGCAGTGTAGGTCAGGGGGACACCGGGGAGCTGTTTTTT
>TRBV5-1|-|TRBJ2-2|-
CASSLVGQRNTGELFF
TGCGCCAGCAGCTTGGTTGGACAGAGGAACACCGGGGAGCTGTTTTTT
>TRBV5-4|-|TRBJ2-2|TRBD2
CASSPTPLAGPNTGELFF
TGTGCCAGCAGCCCCACCCCCCTAGCGGGTCCGAACACCGGGGAGCTGTTTTTT